Below, one T cell receptor beta chain is given with its context. The antigen is undetermined. This specimen belongs to a study of PD-1 blockade in classical Hodgkin lymphoma. This table comes from immunoSEQ multiplex PCR, and its TCRdb copy is limited to in-frame clones, with some not included. The profile covers 25,000 to 30,000 clones, with around 88% appearing a single time and roughly 6.3% taken by the ten largest. The CDR3 spans 16 residues. CDR1 and CDR2 (germline): SGHNT, YENEEA. Trimming cost V 5 bases and J 0 bases, with 16 bases left between them. Notes on the study in general: Newly diagnosed patients and complete responders had comparable diversity at baseline.

No patient escaped relapse after autologous stem cell transplantation, and brentuximab vedotin exposure varied. Thawed PBMCs supplied CD8+ T cells via magnetic negative selection. The sequenced sample was CD8+ T cells from blood, obtained at baseline. The source is a human donor with classical Hodgkin lymphoma. The chain uses TRBV11-3 and TRBJ1-2; D is ambiguous. This CDR3 is CASSPLRHFANYGYTF. CDR3 DNA: TGTGCCAGCAGCCCCCTCCGGCACTTCGCTAACTATGGCTACACCTTC.